This TCR beta chain stems from a study of shared clonotypes between healthy human individuals. CDR3 length: 14 residues. Measured with immunoSEQ multiplex PCR; TCRdb has only the in-frame clones, and not every one. The table has roughly 2.5 million clones, around 90% seen once; the top ten hold over 0.12%. This TCR was sampled from a man between 18 and 29 years old in good health. This chain joins TRBV21-1 and TRBJ2-5; the table gives TRBD1 as D, unverified against the DNA. TRBV21-1 is noted as a pseudogene. Sequenced input: naive CD4+ T cells sorted from blood. Stated subset: CD45RA+ positively selected. CDR3 nucleotide sequence: TGTGCCATCTTAGAAGGGGCAGTCCAAGAGACCCAGTACTTC. Translating it yields CAILEGAVQETQYF.